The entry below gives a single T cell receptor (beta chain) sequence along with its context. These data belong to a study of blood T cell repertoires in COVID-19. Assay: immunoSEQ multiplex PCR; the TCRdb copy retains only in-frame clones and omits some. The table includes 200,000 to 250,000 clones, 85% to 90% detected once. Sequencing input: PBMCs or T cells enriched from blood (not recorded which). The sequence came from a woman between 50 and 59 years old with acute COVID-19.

The DNA of the CDR3 is TGTGCCAGCAGTACCGGGACAGGGGTAGAGACCCAGTACTTC. Translating gives CASSTGTGVETQYF. The V and J genes are TRBV6-5 and TRBJ2-5; 10 bases are shared with TRBD1. CDR3 size: 14 residues. After removal of 5 bases from V and 4 bases from J, the junction contained 4 bases not matched to a gene. The germline V gene has CDR1 MNHEY and CDR2 SVGAGI.